This TCR beta chain was sequenced for a study of T cell changes during pregnancy in multiple sclerosis. The CDR3 is made up of 13 amino acids. The germline V gene has CDR1 MNHEY and CDR2 SMNVEV (reference sequence). Between the trimmed V and J ends, which lost 0 bases and 2 bases, there was a span of 5 bases. This clone came up once. Data came from immunoSEQ multiplex PCR; TCRdb stores just in-frame clones and leaves some out. Here the sample spans under 110,000 clones, around 90% being singletons. The chain couples TRBV27 to TRBJ2-7; D is uncertain. This sequence was found in a female donor with multiple sclerosis, enrolled in a pregnancy study. The material was peripheral blood, obtained after pregnancy. The CDR3 here is CASSLSPAYEQYF. CDR3 nucleotide sequence: TGTGCCAGCAGTTTATCCCCCGCCTACGAGCAGTACTTC.